Each of the 2 T cell receptor beta chains below was sequenced from the same sample in a study of cytotoxic CD8 clonotypes in ibrutinib-treated CLL. Assay: immunoSEQ multiplex PCR; the TCRdb copy retains only in-frame clones and omits some. The data show about 49,000 clones, with 45% to 55% seen just once and about 31% held by the top ten. The specimen comprised PBMCs, sampled after 12 months of ibrutinib treatment. The receptors shown here come from a human donor with chronic lymphocytic leukemia.

This clone showed up many times. V usage is TRBV28 and J usage is TRBJ1-2, with D hard to call. V was clipped by 3 bases and J by 8 bases, with 7 bases between them. Germline V gene lookup returns CDR1 MDHEN and CDR2 SYDVKM. The CDR3 contains 11 residues. The CDR3 reads CASSFIGGYTF. As DNA, the CDR3 is TGTGCCAGCAGTTTTATCGGGGGCTACACCTTC.

This clone was seen a handful of times. The chain has TRBV7-9 and TRBJ1-2, with D uncertain. Trimming stripped 1 base from V and 4 bases from J, with 4 bases between. The V gene's germline CDR1 is SEHNR and CDR2 FQNEAQ (reference sequence). This CDR3 is built from 12 residues. As DNA, the CDR3 is TGTGCCAGCAGCTTAGAGGGCTATGGCTACACCTTC. Translating gives CASSLEGYGYTF.